This entry lists 15 T cell receptor beta chains sequenced from one sample in a study of blood T cell repertoires in COVID-19. Here immunoSEQ multiplex PCR was the method, and the copy in TCRdb shows in-frame clones only, minus some. The sample includes roughly 250,000 clones, around nine tenths of them seen just once. Sequenced input: peripheral blood. Every receptor here comes from a middle-aged woman who had recovered from COVID-19.

V is TRBV7-2 and J is TRBJ2-7, with 7 positions matching TRBD2. V lost 2 bases and J lost 2; bases outside the gene matches: 3. The CDR3 runs 14 residues. Germline V gives CDR1 SGHTA, CDR2 FQGNSA. CDR3 bases: TGTGCCAGCAGCTTAAGCGGGACCACCTACGAGCAGTACTTC. This codes for CASSLSGTTYEQYF. The variable domain in full, with the rest retrieved from reference TRBV7-2 and TRBJ2-7, is GAGVSQSPSNKVTEKGKDVELRCDPISGHTALYWYRQSLGQGLEFLIYFQGNSAPDKSGLPSDRFSAERTGGSVSTLTIQRTQQEDSAVYLCASSLSGTTYEQYFGPGTRLTVT.

The rearrangement joins TRBV3-1 (or the pseudogene TRBV3-2) to TRBJ1-6; TRBD1 might be the D (5 bases). Germline V CDR1 and CDR2: LGHDT, YNNKEL (reference sequence). This CDR3 contains 17 residues. Trimming pared 4 bases from V and 0 bases from J, leaving 13 bases between. The DNA for the CDR3 is TGTGCCAGCAGCCGGGGACTCCAGAGCTCCTATAATTCACCCCTCCACTTT. It specifies CASSRGLQSSYNSPLHF.

The V and J genes are TRBV9 and TRBJ2-2; a weak D match, TRBD2 (7 bases). V was shortened by 0 bases and J by 8 bases, with 17 bases between the two germline ends. The CDR3 covers 16 residues. Germline V CDR1 and CDR2: SGDLS, YYNGEE. In DNA form, the CDR3 reads TGTGCCAGCAGCGTAGAGGGGGGGGCCACGGCAGGGGAGCTGTTTTTT. Translation gives CASSVEGGATAGELFF.

The table lists this clone with a few counts. The chain has TRBV7-8 and TRBJ1-2, with no clear D. V was cut by 2 bases and J by 3 bases, with 13 bases left in between. CDR1 is SGHVS and CDR2 is FQNEAQ in the germline V gene. This CDR3 is 15 amino acids long. The CDR3 nucleotides are TGTGCCAGCAGCTTATCGAACCCGGAGGACTATGGCTACACCTTC. Protein sequence: CASSLSNPEDYGYTF.

The V gene is TRBV30, the J gene TRBJ2-3; 7 bases map to TRBD2. CDR1 GTSNPN and CDR2 SVGIG come from the germline V gene (reference sequence). This CDR3 region has 14 residues. J gave up 0 bases and V 1 base, and 1 base lay outside the gene matches. The CDR3 here is CAWSGGGSTDTQYF. DNA of the CDR3: TGTGCCTGGAGTGGGGGGGGTAGCACAGATACGCAGTATTTT.

V usage is TRBV7-2 and J usage is TRBJ1-2; D is undetermined. With 0 bases removed from V and 6 bases from J, the gap between germline ends came to 8 bases. Germline assignment: CDR1 SGHTA and CDR2 FQGNSA. The CDR3 spans 13 residues. Written as DNA, the CDR3 is TGTGCCAGCAGCTTAGCGCAACAGAATGGCTACACCTTC. Residues: CASSLAQQNGYTF.

The rearrangement uses TRBV5-1 and TRBJ1-3, with TRBD1 matching 7 bases. Germline V gives CDR1 SGHRS, CDR2 YFSETQ. V lost 2 bases and J lost 0; bases outside the gene matches: 5. The CDR3 totals 16 residues. The DNA of the CDR3 is TGCGCCAGCAGCTTCGGGACAGTAGACTCTGGAAACACCATATATTTT. The encoded protein is CASSFGTVDSGNTIYF.

This clone was detected only once. This rearrangement joins TRBV27 to TRBJ2-7; D remains unclear. This CDR3 region has 14 residues. Trimming took 4 bases from V and 2 from J, leaving 12 bases between them. Germline-derived CDR1 and CDR2 are MNHEY and SMNVEV (reference sequence). The CDR3 loop is CASSSLADTYEQYF. The CDR3 DNA follows: TGTGCCAGCAGTTCACTTGCCGACACCTACGAGCAGTACTTC.

The chain recombines TRBV19 with TRBJ1-4; 9 bases fit TRBD1. Losses at the gene ends were 3 bases for V and 6 bases for J; bases not matched to a gene: 8. Germline CDR1 LNHDA, CDR2 SQIVND (reference sequence). CDR3 length: 16 residues. The chain's CDR3 is CASSIPQTGGYEKLFF. CDR3 bases: TGTGCCAGTAGTATCCCCCAGACAGGGGGGTATGAAAAACTGTTTTTT.

In its sample, this clone was seen a few times. The chain uses TRBV27 and TRBJ1-5; 8 positions match TRBD1. The ends lost 7 bases at V and 7 bases at J; junction bases unmatched: 3. Germline V gene sequence: CDR1 MNHEY, CDR2 SMNVEV (reference sequence). The CDR3 is 12 residues long. The CDR3 loop reads CASTTGGQPQHF. The CDR3, as DNA: TGTGCCAGCACCACAGGGGGGCAGCCCCAGCATTTT.

The CDR3 DNA reads as TGTGCCACCAGCCCTAGCTCTAACTATGGCTACACCTTC. Its translation: CATSPSSNYGYTF. The chain combines TRBV15 with TRBJ1-2, with unresolved D. Trimming removed 5 bases from V and 0 bases from J, with 7 bases in between. The V gene's germline CDR1 is LNHNV and CDR2 YYDKDF (reference sequence). The CDR3 is 13 amino acids.

The CDR3 DNA reads as TGTGCCAGCAGGGTAGCGTCGGGGATGGGCGGGGAGCTGTTTTTT. Translated, it gives CASRVASGMGGELFF. The V and J genes are TRBV6-5 and TRBJ2-2; D might be TRBD2 (5 bases). Germline V gene sequence: CDR1 MNHEY, CDR2 SVGAGI. Trimming stripped 6 bases from V and 7 bases from J, with 18 bases between. The CDR3 is made up of 15 amino acids.

This clone was found once. The chain couples TRBV6-1 to TRBJ1-1; D unclear. The V end lost 6 bases, the J end lost 4 bases, and 12 bases lay between the germline ends. This CDR3 comprises 13 residues. Germline V gene lookup returns CDR1 MNHNS and CDR2 SASEGT. The chain's CDR3 is CASRGSATTEAFF. The CDR3, as DNA: TGTGCCAGCAGAGGCAGCGCAACCACTGAAGCTTTCTTT.

The gene calls are TRBV30 and TRBJ1-2; 7 bases match TRBD1. The germline gives CDR1 GTSNPN, CDR2 SVGIG (reference sequence). The V and J ends lost 2 bases and 8 bases, in that order; junction bases with no gene match: 8. This CDR3 has 13 residues. In nucleotides, the CDR3 is TGTGCCTGGAGTCCCCCACAGGGGAGAGGCTACACCTTC. This encodes CAWSPPQGRGYTF.

V and J are TRBV30 and TRBJ1-5; maybe TRBD1 (5 bases). The length of the CDR3 is 14 residues. V lost 0 bases and J lost 7, with 13 bases in between. Germline V gene data show CDR1 as GTSNPN and CDR2 as SVGIG (reference sequence). CDR3 nucleotide sequence: TGTGCCTGGAGTGTTCCCCAGGGCAGCCAGCCCCAGCATTTT. Encoded protein: CAWSVPQGSQPQHF.